This T cell receptor (beta chain) is from a study of T cells in Graves' hyperthyroidism and ophthalmopathy. Diagnosis of hyperthyroidism was new in patients aged 18 to 65, and its duration was under 2 months. In making diagnoses, clinical symptoms, serum thyroxine and TRAb, thyroid ultrasound and orbital computed tomography were all used. Using 10 ml of fresh peripheral blood, PBMCs were prepared. The CDR3 consists of 15 residues. Germline values: CDR1 DFQATT, CDR2 SNEGSKA (reference sequence). With 3 bases clipped from V and 1 base from J, the junction kept 9 bases outside the gene matches. TCR beta CDR3 regions were amplified from RNA. First-round RT-PCR with HTBI primers amplified the TCR CDR3 region. Using its own MiXCR run on the multiplex PCR reads, TCRdb lists one record per CDR3 protein. Of 700,000 or so distinct CDR3 sequences detected, about 17% appear once; the ten largest clones hold 8.4%.

The specimen was blood. The chain couples TRBV20-1 to TRBJ2-7, with TRBD2 identical over 7 bases. The TCR comes from a man aged 18 to 30 with Graves' hyperthyroidism. CDR3 region: CSASAFREGSYEQYF. The CDR3 DNA follows: TGCAGTGCTAGTGCGTTTAGGGAGGGGTCCTACGAGCAGTACTTC.